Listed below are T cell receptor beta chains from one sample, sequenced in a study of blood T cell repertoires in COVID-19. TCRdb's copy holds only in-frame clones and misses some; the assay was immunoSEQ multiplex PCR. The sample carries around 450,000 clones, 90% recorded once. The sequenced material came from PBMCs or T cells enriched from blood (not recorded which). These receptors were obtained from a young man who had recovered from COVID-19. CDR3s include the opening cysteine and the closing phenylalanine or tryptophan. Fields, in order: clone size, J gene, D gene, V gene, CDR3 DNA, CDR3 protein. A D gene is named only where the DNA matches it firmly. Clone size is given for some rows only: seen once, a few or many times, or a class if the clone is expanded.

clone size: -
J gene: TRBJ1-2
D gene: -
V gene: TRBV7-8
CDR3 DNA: TGTGCCAGCAGCTTAGTGGACAGAGACTATGGCTACACCTTC
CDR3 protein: CASSLVDRDYGYTF

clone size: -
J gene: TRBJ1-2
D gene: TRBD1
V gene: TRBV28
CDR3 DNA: TGTGCCAGCAGTCTATTTCATCCGGGACAGGGGGATGGCTACACCTTC
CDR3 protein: CASSLFHPGQGDGYTF

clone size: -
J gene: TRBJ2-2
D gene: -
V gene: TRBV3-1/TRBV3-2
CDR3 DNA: TGTGCCAGCAGTCACAAGATCGGGATAACCGGGGAGCTGTTTTTT
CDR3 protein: CASSHKIGITGELFF

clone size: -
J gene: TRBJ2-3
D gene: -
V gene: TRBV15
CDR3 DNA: TGTGCCACCAGCAGAGACAACAGCGGAGCAGATACGCAGTATTTT
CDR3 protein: CATSRDNSGADTQYF

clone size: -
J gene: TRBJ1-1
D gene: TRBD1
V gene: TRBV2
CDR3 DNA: TGTGCCAGCAGGGACAGGGGTTCTATGAACACTGAAGCTTTCTTT
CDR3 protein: CASRDRGSMNTEAFF

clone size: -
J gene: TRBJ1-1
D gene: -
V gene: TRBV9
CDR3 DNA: TGTGCCAGCAGCTCCGGGGGTGGGGACACTGAAGCTTTCTTT
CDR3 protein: CASSSGGGDTEAFF

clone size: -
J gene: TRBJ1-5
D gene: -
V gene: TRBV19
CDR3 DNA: TGTGCCAGTCATAACGGAGACGGATGGAACAATCAGCCCCAGCATTTT
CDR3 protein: CASHNGDGWNNQPQHF

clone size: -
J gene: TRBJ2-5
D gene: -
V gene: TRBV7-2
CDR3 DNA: TGTGCCAGCAGCTTAAGTTCAGGGCAAGAGACCCAGTACTTC
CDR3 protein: CASSLSSGQETQYF

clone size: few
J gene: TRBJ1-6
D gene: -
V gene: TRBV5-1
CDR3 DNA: TGCGCCAGCAGCCCTAATACGTTAGGGGCAGAATATAATTCACCCCTCCACTTT
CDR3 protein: CASSPNTLGAEYNSPLHF

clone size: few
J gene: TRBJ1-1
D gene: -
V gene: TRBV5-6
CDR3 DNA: TGTGCCAGCAGTAGAGCCCCACAGGGTGCCACTGAAGCTTTCTTT
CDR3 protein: CASSRAPQGATEAFF

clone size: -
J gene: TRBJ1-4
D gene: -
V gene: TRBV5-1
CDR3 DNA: TGCGCCAGCAGCTTTTTACAGAGTAATGAAAAACTGTTTTTT
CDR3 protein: CASSFLQSNEKLFF

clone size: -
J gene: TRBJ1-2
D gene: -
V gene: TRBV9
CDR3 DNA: TGTGCCAGCAGCGGATATCGGGGTGATGGCTACACCTTC
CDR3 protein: CASSGYRGDGYTF

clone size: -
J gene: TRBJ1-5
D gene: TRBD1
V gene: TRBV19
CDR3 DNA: TGTGCCAGTAGTATTGCTTACAGGGGCGCCCGGAGGAGCAATCAGCCCCAGCATTTT
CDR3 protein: CASSIAYRGARRSNQPQHF

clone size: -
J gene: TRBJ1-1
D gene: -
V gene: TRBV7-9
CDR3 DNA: TGTGCCAGCAGCTTATCCTATGGGGACTCCGCAGGCGCTTTCTTT
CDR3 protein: CASSLSYGDSAGAFF

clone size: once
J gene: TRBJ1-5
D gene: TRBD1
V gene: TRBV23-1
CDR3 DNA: TGCGCCAGCAGTCAATGCGATCACCGAGGGGGGACAGGGAATTTTCAGCCCCAGCATTTT
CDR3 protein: CASSQCDHRGGTGNFQPQHF

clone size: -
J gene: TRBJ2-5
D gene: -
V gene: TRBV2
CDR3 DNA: TGTGCCAGCAACCCCAGGGAGGTGCCCGGGGAGACCCAGTACTTC
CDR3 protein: CASNPREVPGETQYF

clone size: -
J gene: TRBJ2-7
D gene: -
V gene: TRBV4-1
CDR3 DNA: TGCGCCAGCAGCCAGGCTCCGGGACAAACCTCCTACGAGCAGTACTTC
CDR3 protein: CASSQAPGQTSYEQYF

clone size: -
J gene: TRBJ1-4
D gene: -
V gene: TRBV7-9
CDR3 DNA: TGTGCCAGCAGCCCCACCGCGAATGAAAAACTGTTTTTT
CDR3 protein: CASSPTANEKLFF

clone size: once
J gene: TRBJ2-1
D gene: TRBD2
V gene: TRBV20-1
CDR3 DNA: TGCAGTGCTAGTTCCGGGACTAGCGCTAATGAGCAGTTCTTC
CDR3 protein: CSASSGTSANEQFF

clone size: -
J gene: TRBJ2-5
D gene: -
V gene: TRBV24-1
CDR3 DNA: TGTGCCACCTCTGAGAGGGGGGAGACCCAGTACTTC
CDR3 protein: CATSERGETQYF

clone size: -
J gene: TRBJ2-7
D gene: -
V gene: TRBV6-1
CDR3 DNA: TGTGCCAGCAGTGAATCGATTAGCCTAAGCTCCTACGAGCAGTACTTC
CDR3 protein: CASSESISLSSYEQYF

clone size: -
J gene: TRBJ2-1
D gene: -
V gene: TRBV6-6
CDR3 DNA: TGTGCCAGCAGCCCCGGGGGGCTGTACAATGAGCAGTTCTTC
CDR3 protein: CASSPGGLYNEQFF

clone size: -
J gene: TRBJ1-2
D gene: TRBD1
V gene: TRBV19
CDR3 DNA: TGTGCCACTCGTGGGGACAGGGGGGAGAAAATGGAAGGCCGGATCTATGGCTACACCTTC
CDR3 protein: CATRGDRGEKMEGRIYGYTF

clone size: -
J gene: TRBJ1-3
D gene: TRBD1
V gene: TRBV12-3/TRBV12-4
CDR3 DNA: TGTGCCAGCAGGGACAGGGGAAACACCATATATTTT
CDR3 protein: CASRDRGNTIYF

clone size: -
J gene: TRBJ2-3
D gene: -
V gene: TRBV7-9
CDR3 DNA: TGTGCCAGCAGCTTAGCGTCAACAGTCATCACAGATACGCAGTATTTT
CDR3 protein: CASSLASTVITDTQYF

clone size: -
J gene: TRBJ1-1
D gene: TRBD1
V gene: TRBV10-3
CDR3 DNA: TGTGCCATCAGCCCGGACAGGTACACTGAAGCTTTCTTT
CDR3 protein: CAISPDRYTEAFF

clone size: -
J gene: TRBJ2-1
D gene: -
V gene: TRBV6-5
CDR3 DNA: TGTGCCACCCAGCGGACCTCCTACAATGAGCAGTTCTTC
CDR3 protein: CATQRTSYNEQFF

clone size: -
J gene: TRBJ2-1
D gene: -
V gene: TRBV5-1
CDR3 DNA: TGCGCCAGCAGCTTGTCAACTCCTTACAATGAGCAGTTCTTC
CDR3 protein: CASSLSTPYNEQFF

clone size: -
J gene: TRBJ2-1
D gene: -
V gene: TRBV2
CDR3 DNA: TGTGCCAGCAGTGAGGGGAGATCCAACTACAATGAGCAGTTCTTC
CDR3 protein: CASSEGRSNYNEQFF

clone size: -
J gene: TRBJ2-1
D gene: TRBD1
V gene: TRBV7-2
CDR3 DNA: TGTGCCAGCAGCTTGTCCTGGGACAGGGACTACAATGAGCAGTTCTTC
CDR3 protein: CASSLSWDRDYNEQFF

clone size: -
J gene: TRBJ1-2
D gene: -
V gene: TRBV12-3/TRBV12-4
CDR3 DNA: TGTGCCAGCAGTTTCGGAGCTAACTATGGCTACACCTTC
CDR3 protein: CASSFGANYGYTF

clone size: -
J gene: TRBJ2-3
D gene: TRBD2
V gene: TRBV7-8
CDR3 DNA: TGTGCCAGCAGCTTAGCGGGGGGGGCAGATACGCAGTATTTT
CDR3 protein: CASSLAGGADTQYF

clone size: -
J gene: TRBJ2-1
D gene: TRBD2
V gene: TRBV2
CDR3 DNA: TGTGCCAGCAGTGAGCTTGCGGGGGAGTACAATGAGCAGTTCTTC
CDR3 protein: CASSELAGEYNEQFF

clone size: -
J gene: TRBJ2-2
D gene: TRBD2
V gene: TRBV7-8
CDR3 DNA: TGTGCCAGCAGCTTTACCCCCCGTGCGGGGGGACTTAACACCGGGGAGCTGTTTTTT
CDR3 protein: CASSFTPRAGGLNTGELFF

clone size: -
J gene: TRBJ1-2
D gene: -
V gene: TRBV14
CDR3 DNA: TGTGCCAGCAGCTTCGGACTGGGCGGCTGGGGCTACACCTTC
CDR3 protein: CASSFGLGGWGYTF

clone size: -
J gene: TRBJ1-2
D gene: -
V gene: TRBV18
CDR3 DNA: TGTGCCAGCTCCTGGACAGCTTATGGCTACACCTTC
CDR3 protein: CASSWTAYGYTF

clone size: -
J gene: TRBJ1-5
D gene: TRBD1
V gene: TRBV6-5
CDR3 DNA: TGTGCCAGCAGCCGGGGACAGGGGGATCAGCCCCAGCATTTT
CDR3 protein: CASSRGQGDQPQHF